Below, one TCR beta chain is given with its context. Its antigen is not known. Researchers ran the PCR with 60 Vbeta and 13 Jbeta primers. Method: immunoSEQ multiplex PCR; TCRdb's copy keeps in-frame clones and lacks some. Among about 200,000 clones listed, approximately 80% were seen once. These data are taken from a study of cytomegalovirus exposure and HLA in healthy donors. The study, taken as a whole, reports: Indistinguishability led to the exclusion of some V segments, TRBV6-2 and TRBV6-3 included. Immune exposure was documented only through CMV serostatus.

Trimming removed 1 base from V and 4 bases from J; junction bases left unmatched: 4. CDR1 is SGHVS and CDR2 is FQNEAQ in the germline V gene. The CDR3 contains 14 residues. The specimen was PBMCs. The V gene is TRBV7-8, the J gene TRBJ2-7, with 7 bases aligning to TRBD2. The sequence derives from a man aged 35 to 55 in good health and CMV-seropositive. CDR3 bases: TGTGCCAGCAGCTTAGGTGGGGGGGGATACGAGCAGTACTTC. Its protein is CASSLGGGGYEQYF. Based on the CDR3 plus reference TRBV7-8 and TRBJ2-7, the full variable domain is GAGVSQSPRYKVAKRGQDVALRCDPISGHVSLFWYQQALGQGPEFLTYFQNEAQLDKSGLPSDRFFAERPEGSVSTLKIQRTQQEDSAVYLCASSLGGGGYEQYFGPGTRLTVT.